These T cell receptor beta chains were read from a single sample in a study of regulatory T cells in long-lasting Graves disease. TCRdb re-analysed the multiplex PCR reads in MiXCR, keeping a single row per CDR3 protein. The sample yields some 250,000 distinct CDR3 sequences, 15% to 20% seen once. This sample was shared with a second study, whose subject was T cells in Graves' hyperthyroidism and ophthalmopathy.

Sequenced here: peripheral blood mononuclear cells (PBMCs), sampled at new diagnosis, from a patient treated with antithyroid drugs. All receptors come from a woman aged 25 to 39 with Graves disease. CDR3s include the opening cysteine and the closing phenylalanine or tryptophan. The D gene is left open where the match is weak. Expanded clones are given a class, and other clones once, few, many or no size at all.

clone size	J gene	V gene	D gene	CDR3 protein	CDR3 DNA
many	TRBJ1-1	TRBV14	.	CASSRLAGTEAFF	TGTGCCAGCAGCCGTTTGGCAGGGACTGAAGCTTTCTTT
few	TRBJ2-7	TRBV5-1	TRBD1	CASSGGQFHEQYF	TGCGCCAGCAGCGGGGGACAGTTCCACGAGCAGTACTTC
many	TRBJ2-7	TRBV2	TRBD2	CASSQGRTSGVEQYF	TGTGCCAGCAGCCAAGGAAGGACTAGCGGGGTCGAGCAGTACTTC
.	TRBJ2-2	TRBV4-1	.	CASSQVGVFGELFF	TGCGCCAGCAGCCAAGTAGGCGTGTTCGGGGAGCTGTTTTTT
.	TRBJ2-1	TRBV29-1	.	CSVAAKLGNEQFF	TGCAGCGTTGCAGCGAAGCTTGGGAATGAGCAGTTCTTC
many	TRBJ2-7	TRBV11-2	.	CASSPIRRRQGQLYEQYF	TGTGCCAGCAGCCCCATTAGAAGGCGCCAGGGTCAGCTCTACGAGCAGTACTTC
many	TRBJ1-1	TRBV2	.	CASSEALVSGTEAFF	TGTGCCAGCAGTGAAGCGTTAGTCAGCGGCACTGAAGCTTTCTTT
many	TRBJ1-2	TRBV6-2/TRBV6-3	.	CASSYGGGNNYGYTF	TGTGCCAGCAGTTACGGCGGGGGTAATAACTATGGCTACACCTTC
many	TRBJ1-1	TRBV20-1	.	CSAGNRVHTEAFF	TGCAGTGCTGGAAACAGGGTTCACACTGAAGCTTTCTTT
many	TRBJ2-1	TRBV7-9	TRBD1	CASSLGTGSNEQFF	TGTGCCAGCAGCCTCGGGACAGGGTCGAATGAGCAGTTCTTC
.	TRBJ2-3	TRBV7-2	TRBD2	CATRGGGSTDTQYF	TGTGCCACCCGCGGCGGGGGTAGCACAGATACGCAGTATTTT
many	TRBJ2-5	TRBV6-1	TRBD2	CASSLQAGGSETQYF	TGTGCCAGCAGTCTCCAAGCGGGGGGTTCAGAGACCCAGTACTTC
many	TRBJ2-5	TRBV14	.	CASSPRLEETQYF	TGTGCCAGCAGCCCCAGACTTGAAGAGACCCAGTACTTC
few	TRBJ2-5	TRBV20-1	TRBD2	CSAVAGGPGETQYF	TGCAGTGCAGTAGCGGGGGGGCCCGGGGAGACCCAGTACTTC
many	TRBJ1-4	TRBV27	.	CASARGREGEKLFF	TGTGCCAGCGCCCGTGGGAGGGAAGGAGAAAAACTGTTTTTT
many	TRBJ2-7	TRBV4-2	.	CASSQGPGQTSYEQYF	TGTGCCAGCAGCCAGGGACCGGGCCAAACTTCCTACGAGCAGTACTTC
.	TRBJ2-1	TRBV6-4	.	CASSVGAVGVGEQFF	TGTGCCAGCAGTGTTGGTGCCGTCGGGGTGGGTGAGCAGTTCTTC
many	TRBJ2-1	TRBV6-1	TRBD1	CASSQGLDEQFF	TGTGCCAGCTCACAGGGGTTGGATGAGCAGTTCTTC
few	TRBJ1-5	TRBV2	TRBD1	CASSEDRGRGQPQHF	TGTGCCAGCAGTGAGGACAGGGGTCGTGGACAGCCCCAGCATTTT
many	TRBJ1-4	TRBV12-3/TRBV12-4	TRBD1	CASSFRQGVDEKLFF	TGTGCCAGCAGCTTCAGACAGGGAGTGGATGAAAAACTGTTTTTT
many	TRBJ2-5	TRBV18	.	CASSPRRVETQYF	TGTGCCAGCTCACCACGAAGGGTAGAGACCCAGTACTTC
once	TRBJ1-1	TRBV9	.	CASSVGLGGYNTEAFF	TGTGCCAGCAGCGTAGGACTGGGGGGCTACAACACTGAAGCTTTCTTT
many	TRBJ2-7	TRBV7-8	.	CASSLSPGQTSYEQYF	TGTGCCAGCAGCCTTAGTCCGGGACAAACCTCCTACGAGCAGTACTTC
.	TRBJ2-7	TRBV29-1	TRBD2	CSVGGGSYEQYF	TGCAGCGTTGGGGGGGGCTCCTACGAGCAGTACTTC
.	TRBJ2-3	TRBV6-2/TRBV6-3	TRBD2	CASSSRTSGGTQYF	TGTGCCAGCAGTTCACGGACTAGCGGCGGTACGCAGTATTTT